This T cell receptor beta chain was profiled in a study of T cell responses to AZD1222 COVID-19 vaccine. TCRdb's copy holds only in-frame clones and misses some; the assay was immunoSEQ multiplex PCR. The table has 150,000 or so clones, less than 95% seen once. The ends were cut back, 6 bases at V and 4 bases at J, with 8 bases in the middle. The CDR3 sequence is 12 residues long. The rearrangement links TRBV12-3 or TRBV12-4 to TRBJ2-3; D is undetermined. The sample here was peripheral blood, taken on day 0 of AZD1222 vaccination. This TCR was sampled from an adult in good health. CDR3 sequence reads: CASSVRADTQYF. The CDR3 DNA follows: TGTGCCAGCAGCGTCCGGGCAGATACGCAGTATTTT.